This TCR beta chain was found in a study of multiple sclerosis patients with progressive multifocal leukoencephalopathy. Method: immunoSEQ multiplex PCR; TCRdb's copy keeps in-frame clones and lacks some. Of 25,000 to 35,000 clones detected, 89% appear once; the ten largest clones hold 1.5%. Specified time point: more than 5 months of natalizumab therapy. This CDR3 has 13 amino acids. The germline V gene encodes CDR1 SGHNT and CDR2 YYREEE (reference sequence). The receptor was derived from a human donor with multiple sclerosis. The sample here was PBMCs, taken from a patient treated with natalizumab. This chain links TRBV5-4 with TRBJ2-3, with D tentatively TRBD2 (6 bases). In DNA, the CDR3 is TGTGCAGGCGGGGAGATGAACACAGATACGCAGTATTTT. This encodes CAGGEMNTDTQYF.